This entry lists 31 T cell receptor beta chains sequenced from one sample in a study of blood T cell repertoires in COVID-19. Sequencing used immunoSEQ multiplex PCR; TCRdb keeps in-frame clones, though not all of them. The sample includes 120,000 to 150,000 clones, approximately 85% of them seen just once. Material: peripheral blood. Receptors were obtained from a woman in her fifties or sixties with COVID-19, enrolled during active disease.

CDR3 sequence reads: CAISGTLGLAGQETQYF. CDR3 nucleotides: TGTGCCATCAGTGGAACCTTGGGACTAGCGGGCCAAGAGACCCAGTACTTC. The chain has TRBV10-3 and TRBJ2-5, with TRBD2 matching over 12 bases. V gave up 4 bases and J gave up 1 base; unmatched junction bases: 7. The length of the CDR3 is 17 residues. Germline V CDR1 and CDR2: ENHRY, SYGVKD.

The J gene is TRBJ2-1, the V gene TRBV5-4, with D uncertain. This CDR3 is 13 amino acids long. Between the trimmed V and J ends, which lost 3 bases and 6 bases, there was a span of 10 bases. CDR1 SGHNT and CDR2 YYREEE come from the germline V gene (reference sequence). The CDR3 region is CASSSTYPNEQFF. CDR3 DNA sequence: TGTGCCAGCAGCTCGACATACCCCAATGAGCAGTTCTTC. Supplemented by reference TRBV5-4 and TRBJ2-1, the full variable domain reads ETGVTQSPTHLIKTRGQQVTLRCSSQSGHNTVSWYQQALGQGPQFIFQYYREEENGRGNFPPRFSGLQFPNYSSELNVNALELDDSALYLCASSSTYPNEQFFGPGTRLTVL.

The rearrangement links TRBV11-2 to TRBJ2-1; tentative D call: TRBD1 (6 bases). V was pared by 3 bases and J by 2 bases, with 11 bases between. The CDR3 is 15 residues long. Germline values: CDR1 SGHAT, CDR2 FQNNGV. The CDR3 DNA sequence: TGTGCCAGCAGCTTTGTGGCAGGGGCCTACAATGAGCAGTTCTTC. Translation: CASSFVAGAYNEQFF.

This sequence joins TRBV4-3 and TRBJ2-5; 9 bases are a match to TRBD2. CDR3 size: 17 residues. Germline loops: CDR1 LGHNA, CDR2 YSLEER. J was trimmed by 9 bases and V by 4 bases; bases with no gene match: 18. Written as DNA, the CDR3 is TGCGCCAGCAGCCCTAGGGGAGCGGGGGGCCCCCTCATGGCCCAGTACTTC. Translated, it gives CASSPRGAGGPLMAQYF.

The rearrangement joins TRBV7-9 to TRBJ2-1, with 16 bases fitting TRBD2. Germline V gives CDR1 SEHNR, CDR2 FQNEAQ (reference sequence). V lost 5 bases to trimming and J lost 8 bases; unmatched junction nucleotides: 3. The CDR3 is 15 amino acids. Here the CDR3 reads CASSLGLAGGHEQFF. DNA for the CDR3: TGTGCCAGCAGCCTGGGACTAGCGGGGGGGCATGAGCAGTTCTTC.

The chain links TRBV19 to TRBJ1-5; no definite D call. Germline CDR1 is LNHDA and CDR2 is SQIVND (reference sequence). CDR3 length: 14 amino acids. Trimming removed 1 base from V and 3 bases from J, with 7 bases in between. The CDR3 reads CASSIGQNNQPQHF. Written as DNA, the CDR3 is TGTGCCAGTAGTATAGGCCAGAACAATCAGCCCCAGCATTTT.

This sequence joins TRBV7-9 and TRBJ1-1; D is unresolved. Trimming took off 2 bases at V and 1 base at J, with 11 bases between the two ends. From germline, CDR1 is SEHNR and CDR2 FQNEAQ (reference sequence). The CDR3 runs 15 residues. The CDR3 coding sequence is TGTGCCAGCAGCTTACAAGATGCAGGGAACACTGAAGCTTTCTTT. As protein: CASSLQDAGNTEAFF.

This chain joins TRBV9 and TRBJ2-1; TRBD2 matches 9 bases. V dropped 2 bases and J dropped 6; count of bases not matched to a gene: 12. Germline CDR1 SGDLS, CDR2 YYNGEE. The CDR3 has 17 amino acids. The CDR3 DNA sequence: TGTGCCAGCAGCGTCCCGCCGGAGCGGGGGGTCACCAATGAGCAGTTCTTC. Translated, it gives CASSVPPERGVTNEQFF.

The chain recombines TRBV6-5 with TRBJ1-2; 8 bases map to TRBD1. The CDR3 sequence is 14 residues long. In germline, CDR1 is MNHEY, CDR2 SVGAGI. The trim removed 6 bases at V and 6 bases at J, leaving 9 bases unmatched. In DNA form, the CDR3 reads TGTGCCAGCAGGGCTGGAGACAGGGGAAATGGCTACACCTTC. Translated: CASRAGDRGNGYTF.

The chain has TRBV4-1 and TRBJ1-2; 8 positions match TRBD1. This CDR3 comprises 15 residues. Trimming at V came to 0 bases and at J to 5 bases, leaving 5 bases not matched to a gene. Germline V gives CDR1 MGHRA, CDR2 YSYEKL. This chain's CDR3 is CASSQDQWTGYGYTF. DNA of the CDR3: TGCGCCAGCAGCCAAGATCAATGGACAGGGTATGGCTACACCTTC.

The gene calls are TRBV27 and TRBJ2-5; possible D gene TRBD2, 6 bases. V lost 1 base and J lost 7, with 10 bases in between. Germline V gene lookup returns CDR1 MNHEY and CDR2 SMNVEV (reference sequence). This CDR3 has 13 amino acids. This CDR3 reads CASSLYGGRTQYF. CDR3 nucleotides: TGTGCCAGCAGTTTATACGGGGGACGGACCCAGTACTTC.

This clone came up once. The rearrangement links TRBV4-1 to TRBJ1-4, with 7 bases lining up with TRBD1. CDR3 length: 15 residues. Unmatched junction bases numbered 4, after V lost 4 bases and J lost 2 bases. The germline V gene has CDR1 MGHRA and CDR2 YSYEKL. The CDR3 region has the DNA TGCGCCAGCAGCCCCCCGGGACAGACTAATGAAAAACTGTTTTTT. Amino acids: CASSPPGQTNEKLFF.

DNA for the CDR3: TGTGCCAGTAGTGTGACTAGCGTAGACAATGAGCAGTTCTTC. Residues: CASSVTSVDNEQFF. The chain carries TRBV19 and TRBJ2-1, with 8 positions matching TRBD2. V lost 5 bases to trimming and J lost 5 bases; unmatched junction nucleotides: 5. The germline gives CDR1 LNHDA, CDR2 SQIVND (reference sequence). The CDR3 is made up of 14 amino acids.

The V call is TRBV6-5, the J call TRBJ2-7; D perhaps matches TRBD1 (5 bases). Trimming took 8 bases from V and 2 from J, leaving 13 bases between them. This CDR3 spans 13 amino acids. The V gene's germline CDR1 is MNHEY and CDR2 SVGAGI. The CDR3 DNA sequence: TGTGCCAGCCTCGGCAGGGTAACCTACGAGCAGTACTTC. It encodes CASLGRVTYEQYF.

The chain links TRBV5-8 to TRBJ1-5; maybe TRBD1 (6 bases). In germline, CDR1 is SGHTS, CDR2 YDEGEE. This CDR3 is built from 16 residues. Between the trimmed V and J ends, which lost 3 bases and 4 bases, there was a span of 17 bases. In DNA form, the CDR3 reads TGTGCCAGCAGCTGGGACGGGACAAACGCAAATCAGCCCCAGCATTTT. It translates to CASSWDGTNANQPQHF.

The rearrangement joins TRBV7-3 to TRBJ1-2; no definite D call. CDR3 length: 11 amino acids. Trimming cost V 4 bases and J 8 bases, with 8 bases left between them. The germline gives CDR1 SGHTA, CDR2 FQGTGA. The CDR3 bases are TGTGCCAGCAGCTCGGGTGGCGGCTACACCTTC. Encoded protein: CASSSGGGYTF.

The CDR3 protein is CASSFGGAKETQYF. CDR3 coding DNA: TGTGCCAGCAGTTTCGGGGGGGCAAAGGAGACCCAGTACTTC. The chain uses TRBV6-5 and TRBJ2-5, with 8 bases identical to TRBD2. Germline V lookup: CDR1 MNHEY, CDR2 SVGAGI. J gave up 5 bases and V 4 bases, and 6 bases lay outside the gene matches. This CDR3 contains 14 residues.

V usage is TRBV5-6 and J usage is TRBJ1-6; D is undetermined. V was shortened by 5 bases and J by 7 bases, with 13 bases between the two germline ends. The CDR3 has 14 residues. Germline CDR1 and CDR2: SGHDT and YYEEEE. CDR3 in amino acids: CASRFGPKNSPLHF. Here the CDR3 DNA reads TGTGCCAGCAGGTTCGGTCCGAAAAATTCACCCCTCCACTTT.

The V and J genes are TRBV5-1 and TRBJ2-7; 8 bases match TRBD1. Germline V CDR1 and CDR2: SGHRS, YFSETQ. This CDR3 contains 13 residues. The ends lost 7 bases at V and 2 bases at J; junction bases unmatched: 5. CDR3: CASATGAAYEQYF. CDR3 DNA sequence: TGCGCCAGCGCGACAGGGGCGGCCTACGAGCAGTACTTC.

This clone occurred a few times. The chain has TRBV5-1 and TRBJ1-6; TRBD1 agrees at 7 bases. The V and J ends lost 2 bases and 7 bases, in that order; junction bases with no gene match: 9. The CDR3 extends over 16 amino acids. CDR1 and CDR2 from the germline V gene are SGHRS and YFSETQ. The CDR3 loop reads CASSFAAGGTNSPLHF. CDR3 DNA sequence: TGCGCCAGCAGCTTCGCGGCAGGGGGTACAAATTCACCCCTCCACTTT.

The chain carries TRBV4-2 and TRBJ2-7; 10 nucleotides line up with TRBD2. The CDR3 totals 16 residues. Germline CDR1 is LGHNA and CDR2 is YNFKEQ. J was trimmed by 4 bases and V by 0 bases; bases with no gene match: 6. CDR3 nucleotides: TGTGCCAGCAGCCAAGAGGCAGCGGGGGGGCAATACGAGCAGTACTTC. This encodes CASSQEAAGGQYEQYF.

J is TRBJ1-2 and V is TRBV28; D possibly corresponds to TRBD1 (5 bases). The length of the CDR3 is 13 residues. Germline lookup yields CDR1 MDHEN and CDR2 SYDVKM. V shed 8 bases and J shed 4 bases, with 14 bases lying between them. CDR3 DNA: TGTGCCAGCCGGACCGGGGGATTCTATGGCTACACCTTC. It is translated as CASRTGGFYGYTF.

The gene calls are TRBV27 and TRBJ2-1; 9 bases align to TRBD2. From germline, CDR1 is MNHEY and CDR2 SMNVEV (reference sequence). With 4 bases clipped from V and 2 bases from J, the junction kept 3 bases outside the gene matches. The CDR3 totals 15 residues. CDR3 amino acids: CASSSAGGTYNEQFF. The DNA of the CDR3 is TGTGCCAGCAGTTCAGCGGGGGGTACCTACAATGAGCAGTTCTTC.

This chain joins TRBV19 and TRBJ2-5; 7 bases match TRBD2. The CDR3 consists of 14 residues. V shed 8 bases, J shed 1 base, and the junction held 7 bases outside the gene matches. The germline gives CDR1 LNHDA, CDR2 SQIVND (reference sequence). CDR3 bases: TGTGCCAGTGAGTCCGGCGGGAGCCAAGAGACCCAGTACTTC. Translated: CASESGGSQETQYF.

CDR3 bases: TGTGCCAGCAGCTGGATTCCCCCGGGACAGACGTACAATGAGCAGTTCTTC. It codes for CASSWIPPGQTYNEQFF. J is TRBJ2-1 and V is TRBV5-5; 7 bases are a match to TRBD1. Germline values: CDR1 SGHKS, CDR2 YYEKEE (reference sequence). The CDR3 spans 17 residues. Germline trimming cut 3 bases from V and 4 bases from J; bases unmatched to any gene: 13.

The CDR3 DNA reads as TGTGCCAGCAGTTCAAAACTAGCGGGGGGGCGATACAATGAGCAGTTCTTC. Translating gives CASSSKLAGGRYNEQFF. The V and J genes are TRBV27 and TRBJ2-1; 13 bases align to TRBD2. V shed 4 bases, J shed 4 bases, and the junction held 7 bases outside the gene matches. From germline, CDR1 is MNHEY and CDR2 SMNVEV (reference sequence). The CDR3 spans 17 residues.

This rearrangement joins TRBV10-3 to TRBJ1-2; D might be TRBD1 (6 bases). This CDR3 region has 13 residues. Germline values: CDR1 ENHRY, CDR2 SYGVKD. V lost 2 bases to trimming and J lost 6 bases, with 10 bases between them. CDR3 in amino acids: CAISEEAGDGYTF. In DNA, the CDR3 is TGTGCCATCAGTGAGGAGGCAGGGGATGGCTACACCTTC.

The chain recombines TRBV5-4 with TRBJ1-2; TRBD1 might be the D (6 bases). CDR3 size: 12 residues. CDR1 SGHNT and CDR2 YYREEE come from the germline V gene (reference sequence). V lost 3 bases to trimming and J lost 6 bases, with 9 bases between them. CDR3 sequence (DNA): TGTGCCAGCAGCTCTTACAGGGATGGCTACACCTTC. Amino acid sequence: CASSSYRDGYTF.

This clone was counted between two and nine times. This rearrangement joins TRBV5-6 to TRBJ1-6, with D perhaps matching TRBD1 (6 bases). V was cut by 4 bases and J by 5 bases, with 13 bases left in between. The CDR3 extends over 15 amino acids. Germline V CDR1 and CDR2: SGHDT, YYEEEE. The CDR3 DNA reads TGTGCCAGCAGCCTGGGGGGCCCAGATAATTCACCCCTCCACTTT. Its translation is CASSLGGPDNSPLHF.

The CDR3 DNA reads as TGTGCCAGCAATCAAGGACAGGGGGCTTTAGCTTTCTTT. As protein: CASNQGQGALAFF. This chain joins TRBV6-6 and TRBJ1-1, with 11 bases lining up with TRBD1. Germline V gene data show CDR1 as MNHNY and CDR2 as SVGAGI (reference sequence). V was pared by 7 bases and J by 10 bases, with 8 bases of the junction left unmatched. The CDR3 has 13 amino acids.

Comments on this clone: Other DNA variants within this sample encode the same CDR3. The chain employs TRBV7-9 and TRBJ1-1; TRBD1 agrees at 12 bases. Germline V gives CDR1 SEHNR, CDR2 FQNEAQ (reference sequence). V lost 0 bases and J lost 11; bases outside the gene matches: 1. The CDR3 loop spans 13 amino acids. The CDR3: CASSLAGQGAAFF. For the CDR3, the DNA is TGTGCCAGCAGCTTAGCGGGACAGGGGGCCGCTTTCTTT.